The 20 T cell receptor beta chains listed next were all sequenced from one sample in a study of cytomegalovirus exposure and HLA in healthy donors (dated by TCRdb to about 2017). Libraries were prepared through the immunoSEQ multiplex PCR assay. A mixture of 60 forward primers for TCR Vbeta segments and 13 reverse primers for TCR Jbeta segments was used in the multiplex PCR. TCRdb took over this immuneACCESS table, retaining in-frame rearrangements with V and J assigned. Such tables are incomplete; in checked studies, under half of the missing clones stem from an unresolved V gene, and the remainder is unexplained. The sample table shows 150,000 to 200,000 clones, and 85% are seen once. The ten largest account for 1% of the sample. The sequenced material came from PBMCs. The receptors derive from a boy aged 2 to 9 in good health and CMV-seronegative.

This chain uses TRBV2 with TRBJ2-7; 10 nucleotides match TRBD2. The CDR3 runs 15 residues. Losses at the gene ends were 7 bases for V and 4 bases for J; bases not matched to a gene: 10. The germline V gene has CDR1 SNHLY and CDR2 FYNNEI. CDR3 loop: CASIIRGLAAYEQYV. CDR3 sequence (DNA): TGTGCCAGCATTATTAGAGGACTAGCGGCTTACGAGCAGTACGTC.

This clone was found a few times. The chain joins TRBV7-9 to TRBJ1-4; D might be TRBD1 (6 bases). The germline V gene has CDR1 SEHNR and CDR2 FQNEAQ (reference sequence). Trimming removed 5 bases at V and 8 bases at J, with 18 bases between. The CDR3 extends over 15 amino acids. The CDR3: CASSTRGRGGEKLFF. The DNA for the CDR3 is TGTGCCAGCAGCACGAGGGGCAGGGGAGGGGAAAAACTGTTTTTT.

This chain joins TRBV6-5 and TRBJ1-2; D is unclear. Trimming took off 6 bases at V and 3 bases at J, with 8 bases between the two ends. From germline, CDR1 is MNHEY and CDR2 SVGAGI. This CDR3 is built from 12 residues. The CDR3 is CASSRGYYGYTF. Here the CDR3 DNA reads TGTGCCAGCAGCCGAGGGTACTATGGCTACACCTTC.

The chain joins TRBV2 to TRBJ2-7, with TRBD2 matching 8 bases. Per germline, CDR1 SNHLY and CDR2 FYNNEI. This CDR3 has 13 amino acids. The V segment lost 5 bases and the J segment 3 bases; nucleotides outside the gene matches: 3. The CDR3 loop reads CASSIGGDYEQYV. DNA of the CDR3: TGTGCCAGCAGTATCGGGGGGGACTACGAGCAGTACGTC.

The chain links TRBV10-2 to TRBJ1-1; tentative D call: TRBD1 (5 bases). There are 13 residues in the CDR3. CDR1 and CDR2 from the germline V gene are WSHSY and SAAADI. Trimming removed 6 bases at V and 1 base at J, with 9 bases between. The CDR3: CASRNTGNTEAFF. The CDR3 DNA is TGCGCCAGCAGAAACACAGGGAACACTGAAGCTTTCTTT.

The gene calls are TRBV7-9 and TRBJ2-7; TRBD2 matches 8 bases. J lost 4 bases, V lost 8 bases, and 10 bases had no gene match. The CDR3 has 14 residues. CDR1 and CDR2 (germline): SEHNR, FQNEAQ (reference sequence). CDR3 nucleotide sequence: TGTGCCAGCTCGGTTATCGGGACTAGTTACGAGCAGTACTTC. As protein: CASSVIGTSYEQYF. The full variable domain, rest sourced from reference TRBV7-9 and TRBJ2-7, is DTGVSQNPRHKITKRGQNVTFRCDPISEHNRLYWYRQTLGQGPEFLTYFQNEAQLEKSRLLSDRFSAERPKGSFSTLEIQRTEQGDSAMYLCASSVIGTSYEQYFGPGTRLTVT.

The rearrangement uses TRBV6-4 and TRBJ2-1, with D possibly TRBD1 on 5 matching bases. Germline CDR1 is MRHNA and CDR2 is SNTAGT. This CDR3 has 15 residues. Trimming left V 5 bases short and J 0 bases short, with 11 bases between. CDR3 loop: CASSPDTSSYNEQFF. For the CDR3, the DNA is TGTGCCAGCAGTCCGGACACGAGCTCCTACAATGAGCAGTTCTTC.

The rearrangement uses TRBV5-1 and TRBJ1-2; D is unclear. V was shortened by 3 bases and J by 8 bases, with 14 bases between the two germline ends. Per germline, CDR1 SGHRS and CDR2 YFSETQ. The CDR3 is made up of 13 amino acids. This CDR3 reads CASSSRAEKGYTF. In DNA, the CDR3 is TGCGCCAGCAGCTCGCGAGCTGAGAAGGGCTACACCTTC.

The sample holds a few counts of this clone. The rearrangement links TRBV28 to TRBJ2-2; maybe TRBD1 (6 bases). Germline V gene data show CDR1 as MDHEN and CDR2 as SYDVKM. Between the trimmed V and J ends, which lost 3 bases and 4 bases, there was a span of 9 bases. CDR3 length: 14 amino acids. The CDR3 loop is CASSFRQVTGELFF. The CDR3 DNA reads TGTGCCAGCAGTTTTCGACAGGTCACCGGGGAGCTGTTTTTT.

The V gene is TRBV5-4, the J gene TRBJ2-4; maybe TRBD1 (5 bases). Per the germline V gene, CDR1 is SGHNT and CDR2 is YYREEE (reference sequence). Trimming stripped 4 bases from V and 5 bases from J, with 16 bases between. The CDR3 is 15 amino acids. The CDR3 bases are TGTGCCAGCAGCGCCCAGGGAAAAATCGAAAACATTCAGTACTTC. Its translation: CASSAQGKIENIQYF.

In its sample, this clone was seen once. The chain links TRBV5-6 to TRBJ2-6; D is ambiguous. Trimming took off 2 bases at V and 0 bases at J, with 6 bases between the two ends. The CDR3 loop spans 15 amino acids. Per the germline V gene, CDR1 is SGHDT and CDR2 is YYEEEE. CDR3: CASSFFGSGANVLTF. The CDR3 bases are TGTGCCAGCAGCTTTTTCGGCTCTGGGGCCAACGTCCTGACTTTC.

This sequence joins TRBV6-6 and TRBJ2-4; D gene ambiguous. This CDR3 has 12 amino acids. Germline V CDR1 and CDR2: MNHNY, SVGAGI (reference sequence). V lost 7 bases and J 5 bases, leaving 9 bases between the germline ends. Here the CDR3 reads CASISVENIQYF. In nucleotides, the CDR3 is TGTGCCAGCATTTCCGTTGAAAACATTCAGTACTTC.

This chain links TRBV30 with TRBJ2-2, with a tentative D call TRBD2 (6 bases). Between the trimmed V and J ends, which lost 0 bases and 5 bases, there was a span of 13 bases. The CDR3 totals 15 residues. Germline CDR1 GTSNPN, CDR2 SVGIG (reference sequence). CDR3 DNA: TGTGCCTGGAGTGTGGACGGGAGTAGGACCGGGGAGCTGTTTTTT. Its protein product is CAWSVDGSRTGELFF.

The rearrangement uses TRBV9 and TRBJ2-1, with D tentatively TRBD2 (5 bases). The CDR3 is made up of 13 amino acids. The germline CDR1 and CDR2 sequences are SGDLS and YYNGEE. V was pared by 4 bases and J by 6 bases, with 11 bases between. CDR3 protein: CASSPGLANEQFF. CDR3 nucleotides: TGTGCCAGCAGCCCCGGGCTAGCCAATGAGCAGTTCTTC.

The V call is TRBV28, the J call TRBJ2-7; the match to TRBD2 covers 13 bases. Germline loops: CDR1 MDHEN, CDR2 SYDVKM. The CDR3 extends over 14 amino acids. Trimming cost V 2 bases and J 6 bases; bases outside gene matches: 1. CDR3 DNA: TGTGCCAGCAGTTTAGGACTAGCGGGAGTCGAGCAGTACTTC. It specifies CASSLGLAGVEQYF.

The V call is TRBV6-1, the J call TRBJ2-1, with 13 nucleotides matching TRBD2. This CDR3 contains 15 residues. Germline V gene lookup returns CDR1 MNHNS and CDR2 SASEGT. The V and J ends lost 1 base and 6 bases, in that order; junction bases with no gene match: 0. CDR3 sequence (DNA): TGTGCCAGCAGTGAAGGGACTAGCGGGGGCAATGAGCAGTTCTTC. It codes for CASSEGTSGGNEQFF.

V gene TRBV18 combines with J gene TRBJ2-5; D unclear. This CDR3 region has 15 residues. The V end was cut by 2 bases, the J end by 5 bases, with 15 bases between. Per germline, CDR1 KGHSH and CDR2 LQKENI. The CDR3: CASSPASNQLETQYF. The DNA of the CDR3 is TGTGCCAGCTCACCAGCGAGCAACCAACTGGAGACCCAGTACTTC.

V usage is TRBV6-1 and J usage is TRBJ2-7, with D perhaps matching TRBD2 (6 bases). V was trimmed by 4 bases and J by 6 bases, leaving 13 bases between them. The length of the CDR3 is 13 residues. The V gene's germline CDR1 is MNHNS and CDR2 SASEGT. This CDR3 reads CASSVRLEGEQYF. The CDR3 bases are TGTGCCAGCAGTGTTCGACTGGAGGGCGAGCAGTACTTC.

V is TRBV2 and J is TRBJ2-5; tentatively, D is TRBD2 (6 bases). V dropped 2 bases and J dropped 5 bases, with 18 bases sitting between them. The CDR3 contains 16 residues. Germline loops: CDR1 SNHLY, CDR2 FYNNEI. This CDR3 is CASSESRGGPLETQYF. The DNA for the CDR3 is TGTGCCAGCAGTGAAAGTCGCGGAGGGCCGTTGGAGACCCAGTACTTC.

This clone was seen more than once but under ten times. The V gene is TRBV5-1, the J gene TRBJ2-4, with D possibly TRBD1 on 6 matching bases. The CDR3 is 13 residues long. Looked up from germline, CDR1 is SGHRS and CDR2 is YFSETQ. V lost 4 bases, J lost 3 bases, and 8 bases lay in between. CDR3 DNA sequence: TGCGCCAGCAGCCAACAGGGCAAAAACATTCAGTACTTC. This translates into CASSQQGKNIQYF.